This T cell receptor beta chain appears in the sequencing data of a study of OX40 agonist ivuxolimab in advanced cancers. Study results and caveats: With doses of 0.1 to 3.0 mg/kg, CD4+ and CD8+ blood T cells had undergone clonal expansion by week 6.

V lost 1 base to trimming and J lost 3 bases, with 3 bases between them. Germline loops: CDR1 GTSNPN, CDR2 SVGIG (reference sequence). This CDR3 contains 11 residues. This clone was observed a few times. As yet, its antigen is unknown. The method was immunoSEQ multiplex PCR; TCRdb's version includes in-frame clones alone and lacks a portion of them. The sample yields 70,000 to 95,000 clones, around 94% seen once. V and J are TRBV30 and TRBJ1-2; D ambiguous. This receptor was identified in an adult with an advanced solid tumor such as melanoma, head and neck, liver or kidney cancer. The starting material was CD4+ or CD8+ T cells sorted from blood, obtained in a trial of the OX40 agonist ivuxolimab. This CDR3 reads CAWSEDYGYTF. The CDR3, as DNA: TGTGCCTGGAGTGAGGACTATGGCTACACCTTC. Drawing the rest from reference TRBV30 and TRBJ1-2, the complete variable domain is SQTIHQWPATLVQPVGSPLSLECTVEGTSNPNLYWYRQAAGRGLQLLFYSVGIGQISSEVPQNLSASRPQDRQFILSSKKLLLSDSGFYLCAWSEDYGYTFGSGTRLTVV.